This T cell receptor beta chain was obtained from a study of neurological immune-mediated disorders. Study results and caveats: A possible signature was seen in one related-CDR3 cluster, into which phylogenetic grouping placed the repertoires of 18 of 34 multiple sclerosis patients.

The authors made cDNA by 5'RACE with 10-nucleotide random UMIs. The authors obtained over 200 million TCR-beta sequences from 15-18 subjects per sequencing run. TCRdb reanalysed the 5' RACE reads using MiXCR and keeps one entry per CDR3 protein. The repertoire holds fewer than 90,000 distinct CDR3 sequences, with around 5.5% as singletons. This clonotype was recorded many times. Its target is not known. The CDR3 spans 16 residues. V was clipped by 1 base and J by 8 bases; unmatched bases: 9. Per the germline V gene, CDR1 is MGHRA and CDR2 is YSYEKL. The sequencing sample was made of PBMCs. The chain employs TRBV4-1 and TRBJ2-1; 9 nucleotides match TRBD2. This sequence originates from a man aged 18 to 35 with multiple sclerosis. Here the CDR3 reads CASSQVEGGGADEQFF. In DNA form, the CDR3 reads TGCGCCAGCAGCCAAGTTGAGGGCGGGGGGGCTGATGAGCAGTTCTTC.